This TCR beta chain is drawn from a study of identical twins (TCRdb year 2016). At the level of the whole study: To test whether fetal clonotypes persist, this study deep-sequenced TCR alpha and beta repertoires from monozygotic twins, from unrelated adults of various ages, and from cord blood. To rule out contamination, replicate twin experiments were performed at different times with different library preparation protocols.

Every donor in the study was a healthy Caucasian. Three pairs of female monozygotic twins, all aged about 18 to 30 years, made up the twin cohort. Miltenyi CD45RO+ enrichment and human naive T-cell isolation kits were used to isolate memory (CD45RO+) and naive T cells from PBMC. The library was produced with 5' RACE. For sequencing, an Illumina HiSeq 2000 was employed. A universal primer binding site was introduced by template switching, and a unique molecular identifier was present in the final cDNA, enabling accurate counting of TCR cDNA molecules. Specific primers in the conserved constant-segment region were used to synthesize first-strand cDNA for TCR alpha and beta chains. To control for contamination, each cDNA library was double barcoded with a SMART-Mk sample barcode plus Illumina barcodes. TruSeq adapter sequences and Illumina sample barcodes were added in two successive PCR steps. The Illumina HiSeq platform was used with custom primers to sequence TCR alpha and beta cDNA libraries. The original pipeline was this. Unique molecular identifiers were extracted from raw reads with MiGEC, and CDR3 positions were determined with MiXCR. Recombination models were inferred per individual with the repgenHMM and IGoR tools using an EM algorithm. The analysis of shared clonotypes was done with the tcR package in R, with sharing normalized by the product of cloneset sizes. Out-of-frame nonproductive sequences were analyzed to study raw recombination free of thymic and clonal selection effects. TCRdb handled the public reads itself, with Q25 trimming in fastp and clone calling in MiXCR, and kept productive beta chains. Each record represents a unique CDR3 protein, reported with the most common genes and DNA among its rows. The V and J calls here are based on TCRdb, not the publication. This sample has fewer than 350,000 distinct CDR3 sequences in its table, and under 9.5% of those were observed once. Approximately 2% of the sample is held by the ten biggest clonotypes.

Findings and caveats that apply to the study as a whole: Because the same donors could not be followed over many years, the conclusions depended on cross-sectional statistical analysis. Zero-insertion analyses could be partly confounded by invariant T cells such as MAIT and iNKT, although diverse VJ usage argued against such confounding for most clonotypes. In monozygotic twins, out-of-frame TCR alpha sharing was systematically underestimated by recombination models, although the models agreed with sharing between unrelated individuals. Abundant cord blood beta clonotypes carried fewer insertions; young adult naive repertoires showed a weaker similar trend, while memory repertoires showed none. Compared with coincidental sharing between unrelated individuals, out-of-frame TCR alpha sequences shared between twins had an excess of sequences with low generation probability. The excess sharing between twins in beta out-of-frame sequences was weaker because fewer shared sequences reduced the signal-to-noise ratio.

Only a few counts were recorded for this clonotype. It has no known antigen specificity. No base quality values were provided; no much bigger clone lies one nucleotide off. The junction shows trimming of 5 bases on V and 0 bases on J, and the gene matches do not reach 3 bases of it. The CDR3 spans 15 residues, from the cysteine through the phenylalanine. The retained sequence is limited to the CDR3, 45 bases, with the frame set at the first base. Separately, the same data were catalogued under a study of yellow fever vaccine responses in identical twins. In that second paper, the authors write: According to the authors, the vaccine-induced T cell response in identical twins seemed to be partly convergent and partly specific to each individual. In identical twins, the study followed T cell clones that responded to the vaccine with precision.

The sequence was obtained from a woman between 18 and 29 years old in good health. Recombination linked TRBV12-3 or TRBV12-4 to TRBJ1-5, with 8 bases matching TRBD1. Material: memory (CD45RO+) T cells sorted from blood. The sample's cell subset or site label is to be understood as: CD45RO+ enriched T cells. The sequence in DNA is TGTGCCAGCAGTCCGACAGGGGTTAGCAATCAGCCCCAGCATTTT. It encodes CASSPTGVSNQPQHF.